This T cell receptor (beta chain) was obtained from a study of Graves' ophthalmopathy and Graves' hyperthyroidism (dated by TCRdb to the late 2010s). The study in broad terms: Stable hyperthyroidism was defined as no progression to ophthalmopathy within 18 months of follow-up. In total, over 130 blood samples were TCR-sequenced: some 43 ophthalmopathy, under 85 hyperthyroidism and roughly 17 hyperthyroidism-to-ophthalmopathy patients. To explore V-J signatures that separate ophthalmopathy from hyperthyroidism, a discovery set of about a hundred patients was enrolled, consisting of more than 40 with ophthalmopathy and approximately 57 with stable hyperthyroidism. An independent validation cohort was composed of some 18 hyperthyroidism patients and around 16 patients who later progressed from hyperthyroidism to ophthalmopathy. In roughly six hyperthyroidism patients, T-cell repertoires of thyroid tissue and blood were compared. Following sample collection, hyperthyroidism patients were given methimazole at a starting dose of 30 mg daily, and ophthalmopathy patients were given high-dose intravenous methylprednisolone. The study used signatures of the TCR beta repertoire to tell Graves' ophthalmopathy apart from Graves' hyperthyroidism and to predict which patients would progress to ophthalmopathy.

The study at large found these results: In cross-validation, the 13-signature model distinguished ophthalmopathy from stable hyperthyroidism with 85% to 90% sensitivity and about 81% specificity, and in the test set the corresponding values were roughly 80% and 76%. In validation, the model predicted ophthalmopathy progression with roughly 68% sensitivity and approximately 78% specificity; about a dozen predicted patients were CT-confirmed with GO in a median of around 6.5 months. No statistical method was used to predetermine the sample size, and group allocation was not hidden from the investigators. Most of the expanded thyroid clonotypes with a frequency above 0.001 were also detected in blood, and it was suggested that the thyroid immune response may be reflected by blood repertoires.

Hyperthyroidism patients were newly diagnosed, with disease duration under 2 months, and aged 18 to 65 years. Patients with other autoimmune diseases, uncontrolled infections, pregnancy or lactation were excluded from the study. Diagnosis relied on clinical symptoms, serum thyroxine, TRAb, thyroid ultrasound and orbital computed tomography. Total RNA was extracted with Trizol reagent and quality-checked on an Agilent 2100 Bioanalyzer. For repertoire sequencing, the TCR beta CDR3 regions were amplified from RNA transcripts. The first round was an RT-PCR using HTBI primers with the Qiagen OneStep RT-PCR kit, and this first round was followed by a second-round multiplex PCR, then size selection and purification. Libraries were sequenced paired-end with 100 bp reads on an Illumina HiSeq2000. On the study's bioinformatics: Reads were processed with SOAPnuke, discarding reads with adapters, uncalled bases, mean Phred below 15, or no exact constant-primer or identifier match. COPE v1.2.5 was used to merge high-quality paired reads. Each unique nucleotide sequence was treated as a clonotype, and MiTCR v1.1 was used to align the clonotypes to the IMGT TRB V, D and J references. The analysis was limited to V-J combinations with a frequency above 0.0001, which together covered 99.2% of repertoires. For each V-J combination, a TCR clonal expansion and chaos score was defined as F50 clonal expansion divided by the chaos observed in the TCRdist matrix. Welch's t-statistics and random forest were used to narrow the features down to about a dozen V-J combinations, which were then fed into a naive Bayes classifier. Thyroid-blood repertoire similarity was quantified with the Morisita-Horn index. TCRdb's own reprocessing of the public reads used fastp at Q25 and MiXCR and kept productive beta chains. Identical CDR3 proteins give one entry, which carries the most common genes and DNA. TCRdb assigned the V and J calls; the authors' analysis was not used. For this sample the table gives over a million distinct CDR3 sequences, of which 35% to 40% were detected only once. The top ten clones comprise roughly 11% of the sample.

CDR1 WSHSY and CDR2 SAAADI were looked up in the germline V gene. The CDR3 spans 15 residues, from the cysteine through the phenylalanine. Only CDR3 DNA remains: 45 bases, in frame from the first base. At the junction V is shortened by 4 bases and J by 6 bases; bases outside the gene matches: 8. Note on this clonotype: Its antigen specificity is not known. Base qualities are missing; no much larger clone stands one base away.

The clonotype was recovered from an adult man with Graves' hyperthyroidism. This sequence uses TRBV10-2 and TRBJ2-7; 11 bases in the middle match TRBD2. Sequencing input: peripheral blood or thyroid tissue (not recorded which). CDR3 sequence: CASSARLAGSAEQYF. The nucleotide sequence is given as TGCGCCAGCAGTGCCCGACTAGCGGGGTCGGCCGAGCAGTACTTC.